This T cell receptor beta chain was profiled in a study of T-cell memory formation after mild COVID-19. This clonotype was counted only a few times. The antigen is undetermined. Points from the study as a whole: Proof of SARS-CoV-2 specificity was absent for the second-wave clones that crested on day 37. Day 15 to 85 contracting clones showed balanced CD4/CD8; day 15 to 37 expanders favored CD4+. CD4+ clones that contracted lay mainly in CM and EM; CD8+ ones lay in EMRA.

The CDR3 runs 13 residues. Germline V gene data show CDR1 as SGHVS and CDR2 as FQNEAQ. Trimming left V 0 bases short and J 7 bases short, with 7 bases between. Researchers used 5'RACE with constant-segment primers to make TCR alpha and TCR beta cDNA libraries that carry sample barcodes and UMIs. Using its own MiXCR run on the 5' RACE reads, TCRdb lists one record per CDR3 protein. The sample consists of 150,000 to 200,000 distinct CDR3 sequences, around 16% of them appearing once. What was sequenced was PBMCs or a T cell subset sorted from them (not recorded which). V gene TRBV7-8 combines with J gene TRBJ2-1; D gene uncertain. The TCR was taken from an adult woman who had mild COVID-19 (a few samples of this study predate the infection). Cell type and time point are not known. In DNA form, the CDR3 reads TGTGCCAGCAGCTTAGCGCGGTTAAATGAGCAGTTCTTC. Translation: CASSLARLNEQFF.